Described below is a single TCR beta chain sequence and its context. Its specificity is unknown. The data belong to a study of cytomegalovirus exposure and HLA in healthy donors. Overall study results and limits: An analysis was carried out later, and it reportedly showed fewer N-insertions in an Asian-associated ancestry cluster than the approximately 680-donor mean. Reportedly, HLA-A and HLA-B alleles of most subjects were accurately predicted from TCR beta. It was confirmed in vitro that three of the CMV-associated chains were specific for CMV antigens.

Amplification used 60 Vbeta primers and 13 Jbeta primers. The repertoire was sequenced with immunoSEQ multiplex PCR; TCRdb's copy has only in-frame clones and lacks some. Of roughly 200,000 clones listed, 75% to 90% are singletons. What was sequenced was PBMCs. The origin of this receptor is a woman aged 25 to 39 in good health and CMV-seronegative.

For the CDR3, the DNA is TGTGCCTGGAGTGTCAAACTCCAAGAGACCCAGTACTTC. Protein product: CAWSVKLQETQYF. This chain joins TRBV30 and TRBJ2-5; D unclear. Trimming took 0 bases from V and 1 from J, leaving 6 bases between them. The CDR3 contains 13 residues. The germline V gene encodes CDR1 GTSNPN and CDR2 SVGIG (reference sequence).